This entry concerns a single T cell receptor beta chain. Methods used by the authors: For nucleated cells, counts were estimated from reference gene primer amplification. Some clones are missing from TCRdb's copy, which holds only in-frame ones; the method was immunoSEQ multiplex PCR. Clone size and the V and J calls come from that table; the DNA yielded D and trimming. The sample lists about 330,000 clones; about 90% were seen once. The data stem from a study of blood T cell repertoires in COVID-19. Overall study context: COVID-19 samples collected from the United States, Italy and Spain covered acute and convalescent phases. PBMCs, B-cell-depleted T cells, or T cells provided the cDNA or gDNA that made up the material.

Cohort 3 recovered donors had two negative PCRs, clearance, or symptom resolution. The V gene end was trimmed by 8 bases and the J gene end by 8 bases; junction bases not matched to a gene: 12. Germline V gene data show CDR1 as MRHNA and CDR2 as SNTAGT. The CDR3 runs 15 residues. The clonotype originates from a woman aged 25 to 39 who had recovered from COVID-19. This chain links TRBV6-4 with TRBJ2-1, with 10 bases identical to TRBD2. Material: PBMCs or T cells enriched from blood (not recorded which). CDR3 protein: CASSLWSGGAYEQFF. DNA of the CDR3: TGTGCCAGCTCCCTGTGGAGCGGGGGGGCATATGAGCAGTTCTTC.